The clone carrying this TCR beta chain was seen many times. Its target is unknown. Each CDR3 protein gets one entry after TCRdb re-called the reads with MiXCR. The sample contains roughly 920,000 distinct CDR3 sequences, under 40% of which appear only once. The sample belongs to a study of T cell repertoires in cytomegalovirus infection. Across the study: Indications came from public TCR beta signatures; they pointed to CMV infection and to a matching HLA type. Study results and limitations: Across the ex vivo response, the dominant clonotypes were HLA-C-restricted CMV-specific TCR beta clonotypes.

Germline V lookup: CDR1 MNHEY, CDR2 SMNVEV (reference sequence). This CDR3 has 14 residues. Trimming removed 1 base from V and 6 bases from J; junction bases left unmatched: 1. The V gene is TRBV27, the J gene TRBJ1-4, with TRBD1 matching over 8 bases. The source material was cultured CD8+ T cells from PBMCs, sampled from culture after CMV antigen stimulation. The clonotype originates from a human donor in good health (CMV status not recorded). Some clones in this sample may be carry-over from other donors' samples. CDR3 region: CASSLLDRDEKLFF. The DNA of the CDR3 is TGTGCCAGCAGTTTATTGGACAGGGATGAAAAACTGTTTTTT.